This TCR beta chain was identified during a study of cytomegalovirus exposure and HLA in healthy donors. This CDR3 is built from 16 residues. CDR1 and CDR2 (germline): MNHEY, SMNVEV (reference sequence). V lost 2 bases to trimming and J lost 0 bases, with 11 bases between them. Produced via immunoSEQ multiplex PCR; TCRdb's table is partial and in-frame only. The table lists 97,000 or so clones, approximately 84% of them singletons. This TCR came from a man aged 18 to 30 in good health and CMV-seropositive. This chain connects TRBV27 to TRBJ2-1; D unresolved. Sample: PBMCs. The CDR3 coding sequence is TGTGCCAGCAGTTTACTCGATCGGTCCTCCTACAATGAGCAGTTCTTC. It yields the protein CASSLLDRSSYNEQFF.